Presented here are 28 T cell receptor beta chains from one specimen sequenced in a study of cytomegalovirus exposure and HLA in healthy donors. Primers: 60 Vbeta forward and 13 Jbeta reverse. Measured with immunoSEQ multiplex PCR; TCRdb has only the in-frame clones, and not every one. The table lists 100,000 to 150,000 clones, almost 85% of them singletons. Sequencing input: PBMCs. These receptors were obtained from a boy between 2 and 15 years old in good health and CMV-seronegative.

The chain is built from TRBV6-5 and TRBJ1-3, with D maybe TRBD1 (5 bases). V lost 4 bases and J lost 2, with 9 bases in between. Germline CDR1 MNHEY, CDR2 SVGAGI. This CDR3 spans 14 amino acids. The CDR3 loop is CASSSRGTGNTIYF. CDR3 coding DNA: TGTGCCAGCAGTTCTAGGGGAACTGGAAACACCATATATTTT.

The chain carries TRBV19 and TRBJ2-7; possible D gene TRBD1, 5 bases. V lost 6 bases and J lost 5, with 14 bases in between. Germline CDR1 is LNHDA and CDR2 is SQIVND (reference sequence). The CDR3 consists of 13 residues. The CDR3 sequence: CASRRGSTNEQYF. DNA for the CDR3: TGTGCCAGTAGAAGGGGATCCACCAACGAGCAGTACTTC. The full variable domain, its missing parts supplied by reference TRBV19 and TRBJ2-7, is DGGITQSPKYLFRKEGQNVTLSCEQNLNHDAMYWYRQDPGQGLRLIYYSQIVNDFQKGDIAEGYSVSREKKESFPLTVTSAQKNPTAFYLCASRRGSTNEQYFGPGTRLTVT.

This clone showed up just once. The chain employs TRBV9 and TRBJ2-7, with 10 bases matching TRBD2. CDR1 is SGDLS and CDR2 is YYNGEE in the germline V gene. The CDR3 is 15 residues long. V shed 2 bases, J shed 2 bases, and the junction held 4 bases outside the gene matches. CDR3 nucleotide sequence: TGTGCCAGCAGCGTTCTAGCGGGGGTAACCTACGAGCAGTACTTC. It codes for CASSVLAGVTYEQYF.

This CDR3 is CASRFRDRLTYEQYF. The DNA of the CDR3 is TGTGCCAGCAGGTTCCGGGACAGGCTAACCTACGAGCAGTACTTC. The chain couples TRBV6-1 to TRBJ2-7; TRBD1 matches 8 bases. V was clipped by 6 bases and J by 2 bases; unmatched bases: 9. CDR3 length equals 15 residues. In germline, CDR1 is MNHNS, CDR2 SASEGT.

This rearrangement joins TRBV9 to TRBJ1-1; 8 bases match TRBD1. V lost 4 bases, J lost 0 bases, and 5 bases stayed unmatched. The CDR3 has 15 amino acids. Germline CDR1 reads SGDLS; CDR2 reads YYNGEE. CDR3: CASSNTGGLNTEAFF. CDR3 bases: TGTGCCAGCAGCAATACAGGGGGATTGAACACTGAAGCTTTCTTT.

V usage is TRBV15 and J usage is TRBJ2-1, with TRBD2 matching 7 bases. The ends lost 6 bases at V and 4 bases at J; junction bases unmatched: 9. In germline, CDR1 is LNHNV, CDR2 YYDKDF (reference sequence). The CDR3 has 15 residues. The CDR3 loop is CATRLLADSYNEQFF. CDR3 bases: TGTGCCACCAGATTGCTAGCGGATTCTTACAATGAGCAGTTCTTC. Complete variable domain (other parts from reference TRBV15 and TRBJ2-1): DAMVIQNPRYQVTQFGKPVTLSCSQTLNHNVMYWYQQKSSQAPKLLFHYYDKDFNNEADTPDNFQSRRPNTSFCFLDIRSPGLGDTAMYLCATRLLADSYNEQFFGPGTRLTVL.

J is TRBJ1-1 and V is TRBV11-3; 7 bases map to TRBD1. CDR1 and CDR2 (germline): SGHNT, YENEEA. The V gene end was trimmed by 5 bases and the J gene end by 4 bases; junction bases not matched to a gene: 7. The CDR3 has 14 amino acids. The CDR3 loop is CASSRQGLGTEAFF. The DNA for the CDR3 is TGTGCCAGCAGCCGACAGGGTTTAGGCACTGAAGCTTTCTTT.

Ten or more counts support this clone. The genes are TRBV6-4 and TRBJ1-1, with D unresolved. The CDR3 loop spans 13 amino acids. Germline V gene sequence: CDR1 MRHNA, CDR2 SNTAGT. Trimming stripped 2 bases from V and 1 base from J, with 5 bases between. The CDR3: CASSDGENTEAFF. For the CDR3, the DNA is TGTGCCAGCAGTGACGGAGAGAACACTGAAGCTTTCTTT.

The chain recombines TRBV13 with TRBJ1-5; D call uncertain. Trimming removed 0 bases at V and 0 bases at J, with 6 bases between. This CDR3 is built from 15 residues. CDR1 is PRHDT and CDR2 is FYEKMQ in the germline V gene (reference sequence). The CDR3 DNA is TGTGCCAGCAGCTTAGGACGGGATAGCAATCAGCCCCAGCATTTT. Translation gives CASSLGRDSNQPQHF.

V is TRBV10-3 and J is TRBJ1-1; the match to TRBD1 covers 7 bases. CDR3 length: 14 residues. CDR1 ENHRY and CDR2 SYGVKD come from the germline V gene. Trimming removed 6 bases from V and 8 bases from J; junction bases left unmatched: 12. Written as DNA, the CDR3 is TGTGCCATCAGAAGGGACAGTGCGAAACTCGAAGCTTTCTTT. Amino acids: CAIRRDSAKLEAFF.

The rearrangement joins TRBV14 to TRBJ1-1; D perhaps matches TRBD1 (5 bases). Germline V lookup: CDR1 SGHDN, CDR2 FVKESK. V was trimmed by 3 bases and J by 11 bases, leaving 16 bases between them. CDR3 length: 13 residues. The CDR3 DNA is TGTGCCAGCAGCCAGTTTCCAGGGTCCGGGGCTTTCTTT. Its protein product is CASSQFPGSGAFF.

The V and J genes are TRBV27 and TRBJ2-1; no firm D call. The V end was cut by 5 bases, the J end by 9 bases, with 20 bases between. The CDR3 contains 15 residues. CDR1 is MNHEY and CDR2 is SMNVEV in the germline V gene (reference sequence). CDR3 protein: CASSPPKPHLSEQFF. DNA for the CDR3: TGTGCCAGCAGTCCCCCAAAGCCCCACCTTAGTGAGCAGTTCTTC.

The CDR3 DNA reads as TGCGCCAGCAGCCAAGACCCCGGGTCCTACAATGAGCAGTTCTTC. Encoded protein: CASSQDPGSYNEQFF. V usage is TRBV4-1 and J usage is TRBJ2-1; D call uncertain. Trimming took off 0 bases at V and 1 base at J, with 7 bases between the two ends. Germline V gene data show CDR1 as MGHRA and CDR2 as YSYEKL. This CDR3 region has 15 residues.

The chain joins TRBV10-3 to TRBJ1-4; 7 nucleotides match TRBD1. The V segment lost 3 bases and the J segment 7 bases; nucleotides outside the gene matches: 8. Germline lookup yields CDR1 ENHRY and CDR2 SYGVKD. This CDR3 has 15 amino acids. The CDR3 reads CAISEQGLRGEKLFF. CDR3 nucleotide sequence: TGTGCCATCAGTGAACAGGGGCTCCGAGGTGAAAAACTGTTTTTT.

J is TRBJ2-2 and V is TRBV19; 9 bases line up with TRBD1. CDR1 and CDR2 from the germline V gene are LNHDA and SQIVND (reference sequence). The CDR3 runs 15 residues. With V trimmed by 6 bases and J by 3 bases, 5 bases remained unmatched. The CDR3 DNA follows: TGTGCCAGTAGAATGGACAGGGGAGACACCGGGGAGCTGTTTTTT. Its protein product is CASRMDRGDTGELFF.

V and J are TRBV14 and TRBJ2-3; TRBD2 is a possible D gene (5 bases). The germline CDR1 and CDR2 sequences are SGHDN and FVKESK. CDR3 length: 15 residues. V dropped 0 bases and J dropped 4 bases, with 11 bases sitting between them. CDR3 DNA sequence: TGTGCCAGCAGCCAAGAGGACGGGGTGGCAGATACGCAGTATTTT. This sequence encodes CASSQEDGVADTQYF.

The rearrangement links TRBV5-4 to TRBJ1-1; D is ambiguous. The germline V gene encodes CDR1 SGHNT and CDR2 YYREEE (reference sequence). V lost 2 bases to trimming and J lost 7 bases, with 15 bases between them. The CDR3 has 14 residues. This chain's CDR3 is CASSFDGGSSEAFF. The DNA for the CDR3 is TGTGCCAGCAGCTTTGACGGAGGATCCAGTGAAGCTTTCTTT.

The J gene is TRBJ2-4, the V gene TRBV27; 11 bases are shared with TRBD1. CDR1 and CDR2 from the germline V gene are MNHEY and SMNVEV (reference sequence). The CDR3 runs 14 residues. Unmatched junction bases numbered 7, after V lost 6 bases and J lost 9 bases. CDR3 DNA: TGTGCCAGCAGCCCCGGACAGGGGGCGAGCATTCAGTACTTC. Its translation: CASSPGQGASIQYF.

This clone is a singleton in its sample. The same CDR3 is also encoded by other DNA sequences in this sample. The V and J genes are TRBV2 and TRBJ1-1; 7 bases are shared with TRBD1. CDR1 and CDR2 from the germline V gene are SNHLY and FYNNEI. V lost 9 bases to trimming and J lost 6 bases; unmatched junction nucleotides: 16. The CDR3 spans 15 residues. CDR3 nucleotides: TGTGCCAGGCCCGGGACAGATGAACTAGACGCTGAAGCTTTCTTT. Amino acids: CARPGTDELDAEAFF.

This clone came up a few times. The rearrangement links TRBV19 to TRBJ2-6; TRBD1 matches at 9 bases. This CDR3 is 18 amino acids long. Germline values: CDR1 LNHDA, CDR2 SQIVND (reference sequence). Germline trimming cut 7 bases from V and 2 bases from J; bases unmatched to any gene: 12. Here the CDR3 reads CASTQTGGKVAGANVLTF. CDR3 coding DNA: TGTGCCAGTACCCAGACAGGGGGAAAAGTGGCTGGGGCCAACGTCCTGACTTTC.

V and J are TRBV6-1 and TRBJ1-2, with unresolved D. The germline V gene has CDR1 MNHNS and CDR2 SASEGT. Trimming removed 6 bases from V and 2 bases from J, with 16 bases in between. The CDR3 sequence is 15 residues long. CDR3 amino acids: CASSPPPGVNYGYTF. DNA of the CDR3: TGTGCCAGCAGCCCCCCGCCCGGGGTGAACTATGGCTACACCTTC.

This clone has only one observation. The genes are TRBV4-2 and TRBJ1-2; 7 nucleotides agree with TRBD1. The germline V gene encodes CDR1 LGHNA and CDR2 YNFKEQ. The length of the CDR3 is 14 residues. The V and J ends lost 1 base and 3 bases, in that order; junction bases with no gene match: 2. As DNA, the CDR3 is TGTGCCAGCAGCCAAGGTACAGGGGACTATGGCTACACCTTC. This codes for CASSQGTGDYGYTF.

In this sample, this clone turned up a few times. The J gene is TRBJ1-2, the V gene TRBV6-4, with 11 bases identical to TRBD1. The CDR3 is 16 residues long. After removal of 0 bases from V and 7 bases from J, the junction contained 7 bases not matched to a gene. CDR1 is MRHNA and CDR2 is SNTAGT in the germline V gene. The CDR3 here is CASSDSGGQGASGYTF. CDR3 nucleotides: TGTGCCAGCAGTGACTCCGGAGGACAGGGGGCGAGTGGCTACACCTTC.

The rearrangement links TRBV5-4 to TRBJ1-1; D is unclear. In germline, CDR1 is SGHNT, CDR2 YYREEE (reference sequence). V lost 4 bases, J lost 6 bases, and 16 bases lay in between. The CDR3 runs 14 residues. Written as DNA, the CDR3 is TGTGCCAGCAGCCCCGATCTTTCAGGTCCTGAAGCTTTCTTT. It translates to CASSPDLSGPEAFF.

The chain links TRBV5-4 to TRBJ2-3, with 7 bases matching TRBD2. The germline gives CDR1 SGHNT, CDR2 YYREEE (reference sequence). The CDR3 consists of 14 residues. The V and J ends lost 1 base and 8 bases, in that order; junction bases with no gene match: 7. The DNA of the CDR3 is TGTGCCAGCAGCTTGACGGGGGGTCAGCGTACGCAGTATTTT. Translation gives CASSLTGGQRTQYF.

This chain connects TRBV7-9 to TRBJ2-5, with D perhaps TRBD1 (6 bases). Germline lookup yields CDR1 SEHNR and CDR2 FQNEAQ (reference sequence). V dropped 5 bases and J dropped 5 bases, with 15 bases sitting between them. The CDR3 covers 14 residues. The CDR3: CASSPFAGEETQYF. CDR3 sequence (DNA): TGTGCCAGCAGCCCCTTCGCAGGGGAGGAGACCCAGTACTTC.

This clone appeared a few times. The chain combines TRBV19 with TRBJ2-4; 7 bases are a match to TRBD1. This CDR3 comprises 14 residues. V was clipped by 7 bases and J by 0 bases; unmatched bases: 3. Per germline, CDR1 LNHDA and CDR2 SQIVND (reference sequence). The CDR3 bases are TGTGCCAGTACGGGACAGAGAGCCAAAAACATTCAGTACTTC. This sequence encodes CASTGQRAKNIQYF.

The V call is TRBV7-9, the J call TRBJ2-1; D might be TRBD1 (5 bases). Germline lookup yields CDR1 SEHNR and CDR2 FQNEAQ (reference sequence). The V and J ends lost 5 bases and 8 bases respectively, with 19 bases between them. There are 15 residues in the CDR3. Here the CDR3 reads CASSLRVGGAYEQFF. DNA of the CDR3: TGTGCCAGCAGCCTCAGGGTAGGTGGGGCATATGAGCAGTTCTTC.